This T cell receptor beta chain was identified in a study of patients and donors after allogeneic stem cell transplantation. TCRdb called the RT-PCR reads again in MiXCR, with one record for every CDR3 protein. Of roughly 150,000 distinct CDR3 sequences listed, 24% were seen once; the top ten hold more than 25%. V lost 9 bases and J lost 2, with 18 bases in between. The CDR3 contains 14 residues. Germline CDR1 and CDR2: SGHRS and YFSETQ. The chain uses TRBV5-1 and TRBJ2-7; D not certain. The receptor was isolated from a human donor who was either an allogeneic HSCT recipient or a stem cell or donor lymphocyte infusion donor (not recorded which). It is not recorded whose cells these are; they may come from a transplant donor. The specimen sequenced was blood, either unsorted or a sorted T cell fraction (not recorded which). The CDR3 sequence is CATSSGDGTYEQYF. The CDR3 nucleotides read TGCGCCACCTCCTCGGGTGACGGCACCTACGAGCAGTACTTC. The full variable domain, with the rest looked up from reference TRBV5-1 and TRBJ2-7, is KAGVTQTPRYLIKTRGQQVTLSCSPISGHRSVSWYQQTPGQGLQFLFEYFSETQRNKGNFPGRFSGRQFSNSRSEMNVSTLELGDSALYLCATSSGDGTYEQYFGPGTRLTVT.